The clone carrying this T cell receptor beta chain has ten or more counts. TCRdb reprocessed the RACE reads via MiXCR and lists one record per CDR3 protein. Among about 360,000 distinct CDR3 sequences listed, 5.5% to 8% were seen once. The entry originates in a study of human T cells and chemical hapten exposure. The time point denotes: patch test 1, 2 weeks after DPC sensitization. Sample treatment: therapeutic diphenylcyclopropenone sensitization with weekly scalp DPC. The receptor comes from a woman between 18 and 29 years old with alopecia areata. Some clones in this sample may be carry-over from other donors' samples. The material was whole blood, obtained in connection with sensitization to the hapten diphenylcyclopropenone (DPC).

This chain's CDR3 is CASSLGAGNYGYTF. The CDR3, as DNA: TGTGCCAGCAGCTTAGGAGCCGGGAACTATGGCTACACCTTC. This chain joins TRBV7-9 and TRBJ1-2, with no clear D. This CDR3 region has 14 residues. Germline CDR1 and CDR2: SEHNR and FQNEAQ (reference sequence). V lost 1 base and J 2 bases, leaving 8 bases between the germline ends.